Listed here are 14 T cell receptor beta chains from one sample, sequenced in a study of PD-1 blockade in classical Hodgkin lymphoma. Autologous stem cell transplantation was followed by relapse in every patient, and brentuximab vedotin exposure varied. Some clones are missing from TCRdb's copy, which holds only in-frame ones; the method was immunoSEQ multiplex PCR. Of some 58,000 clones listed, more than 75% are singletons. The material was peripheral blood mononuclear cells (PBMCs), obtained before the second cycle of nivolumab. These receptors all come from a human donor with classical Hodgkin lymphoma.

The V gene is TRBV27, the J gene TRBJ1-2; unclear D gene. Germline V CDR1 and CDR2: MNHEY, SMNVEV (reference sequence). CDR3 length: 14 residues. Trimming took off 2 bases at V and 3 bases at J, with 10 bases between the two ends. The CDR3 DNA reads as TGTGCCAGCAGTTTAACCTCTATGGACTATGGCTACACCTTC. Protein product: CASSLTSMDYGYTF.

This clone was observed a handful of times. V is TRBV7-2 and J is TRBJ1-1, with D possibly matching TRBD1 (6 bases). The CDR3 consists of 15 residues. Trimming took 0 bases from V and 5 from J, leaving 13 bases between them. CDR1 SGHTA and CDR2 FQGNSA come from the germline V gene. CDR3 sequence: CASSLAQGSGTEAFF. The CDR3 DNA reads TGTGCCAGCAGCTTAGCCCAGGGGTCGGGGACTGAAGCTTTCTTT.

This clone appeared a single time. The chain combines TRBV7-9 with TRBJ1-2; maybe TRBD1 (5 bases). The germline V gene has CDR1 SEHNR and CDR2 FQNEAQ (reference sequence). The CDR3 contains 14 residues. V was clipped by 6 bases and J by 8 bases, with 19 bases between them. CDR3 sequence (DNA): TGTGCCAGCAGTCGGGCGCAGGGCTCAGACGGCTACACCTTC. Protein sequence: CASSRAQGSDGYTF.

The rearrangement joins TRBV27 to TRBJ1-5; D is unclear. This CDR3 contains 13 residues. The V and J ends lost 2 bases and 3 bases respectively, with 5 bases between them. CDR1 and CDR2 (germline): MNHEY, SMNVEV (reference sequence). The CDR3 loop is CASSLGVNQPQHF. CDR3 bases: TGTGCCAGCAGTTTAGGAGTCAATCAGCCCCAGCATTTT.

The chain uses TRBV7-9 and TRBJ2-1, with TRBD2 matching 11 bases. J was trimmed by 12 bases and V by 5 bases; bases with no gene match: 9. The CDR3 has 14 residues. CDR1 is SEHNR, CDR2 FQNEAQ, per germline (reference sequence). In nucleotides, the CDR3 is TGTGCCAGCAGCGCTAGCGGGGGGCCAGGAAGGCAGTTCTTC. It translates to CASSASGGPGRQFF.

The chain employs TRBV5-1 and TRBJ1-1; TRBD1 matches 9 bases. Germline loops: CDR1 SGHRS, CDR2 YFSETQ. V shed 4 bases, J shed 0 bases, and the junction held 4 bases outside the gene matches. CDR3 size: 15 residues. The CDR3 sequence is CASSLGDRVNTEAFF. The CDR3 nucleotides are TGCGCCAGCAGCCTCGGGGACAGGGTGAACACTGAAGCTTTCTTT.

A single count supports this clone. The V and J genes are TRBV27 and TRBJ1-6; D is undetermined. The CDR3 length is 12 residues. The germline V gene has CDR1 MNHEY and CDR2 SMNVEV (reference sequence). Trimming left V 5 bases short and J 2 bases short, with 1 base between. CDR3 loop: CASSPYNSPLHF. Here the CDR3 DNA reads TGTGCCAGCAGTCCCTATAATTCACCCCTCCACTTT.

This clone was seen just once. The chain combines TRBV5-4 with TRBJ1-4, with a tentative D call TRBD1 (5 bases). V lost 4 bases, J lost 7 bases, and 14 bases lay in between. The CDR3 extends over 14 amino acids. Germline V gives CDR1 SGHNT, CDR2 YYREEE (reference sequence). The CDR3 region has the DNA TGTGCCAGCAGCGCGGGACTGGGAGGTGAAAAACTGTTTTTT. Translated: CASSAGLGGEKLFF.

This clone was detected only a few times. The chain employs TRBV11-2 and TRBJ1-2; D possibly corresponds to TRBD1 (6 bases). The CDR3 length is 17 residues. Trimming removed 4 bases at V and 4 bases at J, with 22 bases between. Germline lookup yields CDR1 SGHAT and CDR2 FQNNGV. This chain's CDR3 is CASSSRDKLWEIYGYTF. The CDR3 DNA reads as TGTGCCAGCAGCTCCCGGGACAAACTATGGGAGATCTATGGCTACACCTTC.

The V call is TRBV18, the J call TRBJ1-1; D gene unclear. There are 13 residues in the CDR3. Germline assignment: CDR1 KGHSH and CDR2 LQKENI. Trimming shortened V by 4 bases and J by 0 bases, and 6 bases separated the two germline ends. CDR3 nucleotide sequence: TGTGCCAGCTCACGGATTATGAACACTGAAGCTTTCTTT. This translates into CASSRIMNTEAFF.

The genes are TRBV5-1 and TRBJ2-1; TRBD2 matches 8 bases. V shed 3 bases and J 5 bases; nucleotides not matched to a gene: 7. This CDR3 spans 15 amino acids. Germline V gene lookup returns CDR1 SGHRS and CDR2 YFSETQ. The CDR3 is CASSSSGGLNNEQFF. The CDR3 nucleotides are TGCGCCAGCAGCTCGAGCGGGGGTCTCAACAATGAGCAGTTCTTC.

The rearrangement uses TRBV7-9 and TRBJ1-4; 8 bases agree with TRBD1. The CDR3 sequence is 16 residues long. CDR1 and CDR2 from the germline V gene are SEHNR and FQNEAQ (reference sequence). With 2 bases clipped from V and 5 bases from J, the junction kept 7 bases outside the gene matches. In nucleotides, the CDR3 is TGTGCCAGCAGCTTATGGCTGGACAGGGCAAATGAAAAACTGTTTTTT. This translates into CASSLWLDRANEKLFF.

V usage is TRBV4-2 and J usage is TRBJ1-1, with D tentatively TRBD1 (6 bases). The CDR3 spans 15 residues. Trimming removed 1 base at V and 4 bases at J, with 13 bases between. CDR1 and CDR2 from the germline V gene are LGHNA and YNFKEQ. CDR3 sequence: CASSQGGQRGTEAFF. Here the CDR3 DNA reads TGTGCCAGCAGCCAAGGGGGACAAAGGGGCACTGAAGCTTTCTTT.

This sequence joins TRBV2 and TRBJ2-7; possibly TRBD1 for D (6 bases). Trimming pared 4 bases from V and 3 bases from J, leaving 13 bases between. From germline, CDR1 is SNHLY and CDR2 FYNNEI. The CDR3 is 14 amino acids. This CDR3 is CASSVGGLVYEQYF. The CDR3 coding sequence is TGTGCCAGCAGTGTAGGGGGTCTAGTCTACGAGCAGTACTTC.